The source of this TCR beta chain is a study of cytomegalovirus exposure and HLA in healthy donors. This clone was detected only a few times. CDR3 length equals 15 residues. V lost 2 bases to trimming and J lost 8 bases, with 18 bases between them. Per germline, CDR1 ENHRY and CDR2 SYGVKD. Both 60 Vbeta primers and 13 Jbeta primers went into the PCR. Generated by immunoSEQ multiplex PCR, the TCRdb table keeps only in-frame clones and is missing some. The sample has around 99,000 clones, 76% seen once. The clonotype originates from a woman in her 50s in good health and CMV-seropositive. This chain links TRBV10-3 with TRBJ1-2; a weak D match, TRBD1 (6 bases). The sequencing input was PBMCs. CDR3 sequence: CAISEGRGARIGYTF. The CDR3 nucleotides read TGTGCCATCAGTGAGGGCCGGGGGGCCCGGATCGGCTACACCTTC.